The 18 T cell receptor beta chains in this list originate from one sample, sequenced in a study of T-cell reconstitution after alpha-beta-depleted transplantation in children. A library of TCRbeta sequences, prepared with unique molecular identifiers, was generated. Via MiXCR, TCRdb re-called the PCR reads, giving one row per CDR3 protein. The table includes about 270,000 distinct CDR3 sequences, 9.9% detected once. Material: PBMCs from the stem cell graft donor, obtained from the stem cell graft. These receptors all come from a human donor who donated a stem cell graft to a child with SCID.

Ten or more counts support this clonotype. The CDR3 nucleotides read TGTGCCACCACACCTCTAGACACCTATGGCTACACCTTC. This translates into CATTPLDTYGYTF. The chain recombines TRBV10-3 with TRBJ1-2; D unclear. This CDR3 comprises 13 residues. Germline V gives CDR1 ENHRY, CDR2 SYGVKD. V lost 10 bases to trimming and J lost 4 bases, with 16 bases between them.

The rearrangement uses TRBV7-2 and TRBJ1-5, with TRBD1 as a possible D gene (5 bases). V lost 2 bases to trimming and J lost 6 bases, with 17 bases between them. Germline assignment: CDR1 SGHTA and CDR2 FQGNSA. The length of the CDR3 is 16 residues. CDR3 sequence (DNA): TGTGCCAGCAGCTTAAGTATAGCAGGGCTAAGTCAGCCCCAGCATTTT. Its protein product is CASSLSIAGLSQPQHF.

V is TRBV7-9 and J is TRBJ2-2, with 8 nucleotides matching TRBD1. The CDR3 sequence is 16 residues long. Germline loops: CDR1 SEHNR, CDR2 FQNEAQ (reference sequence). V lost 1 base and J lost 2; bases outside the gene matches: 3. This CDR3 reads CASSLGDRRNTGELFF. The CDR3 bases are TGTGCCAGCAGCTTAGGGGACAGGAGAAACACCGGGGAGCTGTTTTTT.

This clonotype was found a few times. The genes are TRBV7-9 and TRBJ2-3; no firm D call. V was cut by 5 bases and J by 2 bases, with 8 bases left in between. This CDR3 is 13 amino acids long. The V gene's germline CDR1 is SEHNR and CDR2 FQNEAQ (reference sequence). Here the CDR3 reads CASSPSNTDTQYF. The CDR3 nucleotides read TGTGCCAGCAGCCCCTCCAACACAGATACGCAGTATTTT.

J is TRBJ2-7 and V is TRBV20-1; 11 nucleotides agree with TRBD2. The CDR3 covers 14 residues. V trimming: 6 bases; J trimming: 5 bases; junction bases outside the gene matches: 9. Germline CDR1 and CDR2: DFQATT and SNEGSKA (reference sequence). As DNA, the CDR3 is TGCAGTGCCGGGGGGCTAGCGGGGGGTAACGAGCAGTACTTC. This gives the protein CSAGGLAGGNEQYF.

The table lists this clonotype with many counts. The J gene is TRBJ1-6, the V gene TRBV21-1. TRBV21-1 is marked as a pseudogene. The CDR3 extends over 16 amino acids. CDR3 sequence: CASSKWAGDDNSPLHF. The CDR3 DNA reads as TGTGCCAGCAGCAAATGGGCAGGCGACGATAATTCACCCCTCCACTTT.

In its sample, this clonotype was seen a few times. The chain joins TRBV20-1 to TRBJ2-1, with D maybe TRBD1 (6 bases). This CDR3 is 14 amino acids long. Germline CDR1 is DFQATT and CDR2 is SNEGSKA (reference sequence). V lost 3 bases and J 5 bases, leaving 14 bases between the germline ends. CDR3 in amino acids: CSARGAFGDNEQFF. CDR3 sequence (DNA): TGCAGTGCTAGGGGGGCCTTTGGGGACAATGAGCAGTTCTTC.

The table lists this clonotype with many counts. The V call is TRBV29-1, the J call TRBJ1-1; D unclear. Trimming stripped 6 bases from V and 5 bases from J, with 7 bases between. CDR3 length equals 10 residues. Germline V lookup: CDR1 SQVTM, CDR2 ANQGSEA. CDR3 nucleotides: TGCAGCGTGTCGAGTACTGAAGCTTTCTTT. Its protein product is CSVSSTEAFF. Supplemented by reference TRBV29-1 and TRBJ1-1, the full variable domain reads SAVISQKPSRDICQRGTSLTIQCQVDSQVTMMFWYRQQPGQSLTLIATANQGSEATYESGFVIDKFPISRPNLTFSTLTVSNMSPEDSSIYLCSVSSTEAFFGQGTRLTVV.

This clonotype was detected only a few times. This sequence joins TRBV5-1 and TRBJ1-1; 9 positions agree with TRBD1. CDR1 is SGHRS, CDR2 YFSETQ, per germline. The V and J ends lost 2 bases and 3 bases, in that order; junction bases with no gene match: 8. The CDR3 contains 16 residues. The CDR3 region is CASSFGTGFWDTEAFF. CDR3 DNA sequence: TGCGCCAGCAGCTTCGGGACAGGGTTTTGGGACACTGAAGCTTTCTTT.

CDR3 in DNA: TGTGCCAGCAGTTCCTCTACATCTTATAGCAATCAGCCCCAGCATTTT. This sequence encodes CASSSSTSYSNQPQHF. The chain links TRBV12-3 or TRBV12-4 to TRBJ1-5; no firm D call. Trimming left V 4 bases short and J 0 bases short, with 13 bases between. The CDR3 loop spans 16 amino acids.

This clonotype was recorded at least ten times. The chain recombines TRBV9 with TRBJ2-3, with D hard to call. CDR1 and CDR2 from the germline V gene are SGDLS and YYNGEE. CDR3 size: 14 residues. Trimming shortened V by 4 bases and J by 4 bases, and 13 bases separated the two germline ends. The CDR3 DNA reads as TGTGCCAGCAGCCCTCGTTTGGCCCCAGATACGCAGTATTTT. Encoded protein: CASSPRLAPDTQYF.

A word on this clonotype: A single base separates this from a much larger clone, so it may be a read error. The rearrangement links TRBV12-3 or TRBV12-4 to TRBJ1-2; D unclear. The CDR3 runs 15 residues. V lost 2 bases to trimming and J lost 4 bases, with 14 bases between them. As DNA, the CDR3 is TGTGCCAGCAGTTTAAACATGGCAAATCTCTATGGCTACACCTTC. Protein sequence: CASSLNMANLYGYTF.

CDR3 nucleotides: TGCGCCAGCAGCATCGACAGGACGGTGTACGAGCAGTACTTC. Translation gives CASSIDRTVYEQYF. The chain is built from TRBV5-1 and TRBJ2-7, with D possibly matching TRBD1 (6 bases). The CDR3 runs to 14 residues. V was clipped by 4 bases and J by 4 bases, with 15 bases between them. Germline values: CDR1 SGHRS, CDR2 YFSETQ.

This clonotype showed up just a few times. The chain couples TRBV5-4 to TRBJ2-6; D is unresolved. Germline V lookup: CDR1 SGHNT, CDR2 YYREEE (reference sequence). The germline V and J ends were trimmed by 2 bases and 0 bases, with 6 bases remaining between them. The CDR3 totals 15 residues. CDR3 loop: CASSFEFSGANVLTF. The CDR3 bases are TGTGCCAGCAGCTTTGAGTTCTCTGGGGCCAACGTCCTGACTTTC.

This chain connects TRBV5-1 to TRBJ1-2; 8 bases agree with TRBD1. The V and J ends lost 2 bases and 4 bases, in that order; junction bases with no gene match: 7. Germline V CDR1 and CDR2: SGHRS, YFSETQ. The CDR3 has 15 residues. CDR3 in DNA: TGCGCCAGCAGCTTAGGCGACAGGGGCTCCTATGGCTACACCTTC. Translating it yields CASSLGDRGSYGYTF. Based on the CDR3 plus reference TRBV5-1 and TRBJ1-2, the full variable domain is KAGVTQTPRYLIKTRGQQVTLSCSPISGHRSVSWYQQTPGQGLQFLFEYFSETQRNKGNFPGRFSGRQFSNSRSEMNVSTLELGDSALYLCASSLGDRGSYGYTFGSGTRLTVV.

This chain joins TRBV6-1 and TRBJ2-1, with TRBD2 matching 12 bases. This CDR3 comprises 16 residues. V lost 4 bases and J lost 5; bases outside the gene matches: 6. The germline gives CDR1 MNHNS, CDR2 SASEGT. As DNA, the CDR3 is TGTGCCAGCAGTGCCCTACTAGCGGGGGGTAACAATGAGCAGTTCTTC. Amino acid sequence: CASSALLAGGNNEQFF.

There are many counts of this clonotype. V and J are TRBV25-1 and TRBJ2-7, with a weak D call TRBD1 (5 bases). CDR3 length: 12 amino acids. CDR1 and CDR2 (germline): MGHDK, SYGVNS. Trimming took off 6 bases at V and 4 bases at J, with 10 bases between the two ends. CDR3 sequence (DNA): TGTGCCAGCAGAGACAGTAGGTACGAGCAGTACTTC. Translating it yields CASRDSRYEQYF.

The V and J genes are TRBV7-6 and TRBJ2-1, with a weak D call TRBD2 (6 bases). The length of the CDR3 is 16 residues. Trimming left V 4 bases short and J 1 base short, with 14 bases between. In germline, CDR1 is SGHVS, CDR2 FNYEAQ. CDR3 coding DNA: TGTGCCAGCAGCTCCCGAGCGGGTTGGTCCTACAATGAGCAGTTCTTC. Translated: CASSSRAGWSYNEQFF.